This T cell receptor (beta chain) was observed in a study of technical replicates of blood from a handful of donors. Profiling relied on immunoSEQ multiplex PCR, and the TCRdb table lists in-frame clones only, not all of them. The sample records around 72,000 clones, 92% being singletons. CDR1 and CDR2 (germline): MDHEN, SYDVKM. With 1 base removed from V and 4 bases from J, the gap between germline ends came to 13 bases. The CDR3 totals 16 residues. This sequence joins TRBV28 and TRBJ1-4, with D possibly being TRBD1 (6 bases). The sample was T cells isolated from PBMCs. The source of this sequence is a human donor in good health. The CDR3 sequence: CASSLSNRALNEKLFF. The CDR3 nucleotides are TGTGCCAGCAGTTTATCCAACAGGGCCCTTAATGAAAAACTGTTTTTT.